This record covers a single T cell receptor (beta chain). Its antigen remains unknown. This record belongs to a study of CD8 T cells in Susac syndrome. General observations from the study: The authors acknowledged that the study's TCR sequencing and HLA analysis involved relatively few individuals.

Sequencing of TCR beta covered CD8+ and CD4+ T cells obtained from blood. Random hexamers were used to reverse transcribe an amount of roughly 0.5 to 1 ug RNA. Multiplex immunoSEQ PCR targeted 54 Vbeta and 13 Jbeta TCR beta segments. From the immunoSEQ multiplex PCR reads, TCRdb called clonotypes with MiXCR, one entry per CDR3 protein. Of 150,000 to 160,000 distinct CDR3 sequences in the sample, roughly 95% are singletons; the top ten hold 0.13% to 0.15%. The material sequenced was CD8+ T cells from PBMCs. The clonotype originates from a human donor with multiple sclerosis.

This CDR3 is CASSHPGDRAYEQYF. In DNA form, the CDR3 reads TGCGCCAGCAGCCACCCTGGGGACAGGGCGTACGAGCAGTACTTC. V usage is TRBV4-1 and J usage is TRBJ2-7, with 9 bases aligning to TRBD1. Germline values: CDR1 MGHRA, CDR2 YSYEKL. The CDR3 is 15 residues long. J gave up 4 bases and V 3 bases, and 7 bases lay outside the gene matches.